The 11 T cell receptor beta chains below come from one sample, sequenced in a study of blood T cell repertoires in COVID-19. TCRdb's table, derived via immunoSEQ multiplex PCR, lists solely in-frame clones and lacks some. The repertoire holds about 300,000 clones, with about 90% as singletons. Sequencing was done on a sample of peripheral blood. Every receptor here comes from a man between 18 and 29 years old with active or convalescent COVID-19.

The chain joins TRBV27 to TRBJ1-2; 9 bases align to TRBD1. Trimming cost V 5 bases and J 5 bases; bases outside gene matches: 6. The CDR3 sequence is 14 residues long. CDR1 and CDR2 (germline): MNHEY, SMNVEV (reference sequence). The CDR3 sequence is CASSPDRGWYGYTF. CDR3 coding DNA: TGTGCCAGCAGTCCGGACAGGGGATGGTATGGCTACACCTTC.

J is TRBJ1-5 and V is TRBV19; no reliable D call. There are 13 residues in the CDR3. The germline V gene has CDR1 LNHDA and CDR2 SQIVND (reference sequence). The ends were cut back, 10 bases at V and 4 bases at J, with 14 bases in the middle. CDR3 sequence (DNA): TGTGCCACCGGGTCCGGCACAAATCAGCCCCAGCATTTT. This sequence encodes CATGSGTNQPQHF.

The chain links TRBV4-3 to TRBJ2-6, with D possibly matching TRBD1 (6 bases). The length of the CDR3 is 19 residues. Germline CDR1 and CDR2: LGHNA and YSLEER. The ends were cut back, 2 bases at V and 2 bases at J, with 19 bases in the middle. CDR3 sequence (DNA): TGCGCCAGCAGCCAATCACTGACAGGATCGATAGCTGGGGCCAACGTCCTGACTTTC. It yields the protein CASSQSLTGSIAGANVLTF.

V usage is TRBV7-2 and J usage is TRBJ1-2; 7 positions agree with TRBD1. Losses at the gene ends were 4 bases for V and 7 bases for J; bases not matched to a gene: 15. The CDR3 covers 16 residues. CDR1 is SGHTA, CDR2 FQGNSA, per germline. This chain's CDR3 is CASSSTYATGFAGYTF. DNA of the CDR3: TGTGCCAGCAGCTCTACCTACGCGACAGGGTTTGCTGGCTACACCTTC.

This chain uses TRBV4-1 with TRBJ1-2; 10 bases are a match to TRBD1. Looked up from germline, CDR1 is MGHRA and CDR2 is YSYEKL. The CDR3 has 15 amino acids. V trimming: 3 bases; J trimming: 1 base; junction bases outside the gene matches: 2. CDR3 sequence reads: CASSQGQGRNYGYTF. CDR3 DNA sequence: TGCGCCAGCAGCCAGGGACAGGGGCGTAACTATGGCTACACCTTC.

The gene calls are TRBV7-9 and TRBJ1-4, with 12 bases fitting TRBD1. The junction had 7 bases not matched to a gene; V was cut back by 5 bases and J by 3 bases. The CDR3 covers 17 residues. Per germline, CDR1 SEHNR and CDR2 FQNEAQ (reference sequence). CDR3 nucleotide sequence: TGTGCCAGCAGCAAGGGACAGGGGGCTAGAGCTAATGAAAAACTGTTTTTT. This gives the protein CASSKGQGARANEKLFF. The whole variable domain, remainder taken from reference TRBV7-9 and TRBJ1-4, is DTGVSQNPRHKITKRGQNVTFRCDPISEHNRLYWYRQTLGQGPEFLTYFQNEAQLEKSRLLSDRFSAERPKGSFSTLEIQRTEQGDSAMYLCASSKGQGARANEKLFFGSGTQLSVL.

This sequence joins TRBV18 and TRBJ2-7; 11 bases line up with TRBD2. V lost 3 bases to trimming and J lost 7 bases; unmatched junction nucleotides: 17. This CDR3 is built from 18 residues. Germline lookup yields CDR1 KGHSH and CDR2 LQKENI. CDR3 nucleotides: TGTGCCAGCTCACCGGGTCTAGCGGGAGGTATTCGGCGTGGTGAGCAGTACTTC. This encodes CASSPGLAGGIRRGEQYF.

The V call is TRBV11-2, the J call TRBJ1-4; 8 nucleotides match TRBD1. From germline, CDR1 is SGHAT and CDR2 FQNNGV. The CDR3 is 16 amino acids. V shed 6 bases, J shed 2 bases, and the junction held 8 bases outside the gene matches. CDR3 sequence reads: CASRPGQGGTNEKLFF. The CDR3, as DNA: TGTGCCAGCAGGCCAGGACAGGGCGGGACTAATGAAAAACTGTTTTTT.

The chain uses TRBV5-1 and TRBJ2-2, with D perhaps matching TRBD1 (7 bases). CDR3 size: 14 residues. V lost 4 bases to trimming and J lost 1 base, with 8 bases between them. The germline V gene encodes CDR1 SGHRS and CDR2 YFSETQ. The CDR3 reads CASSQGGNTGELFF. Written as DNA, the CDR3 is TGCGCCAGCAGCCAGGGGGGGAACACCGGGGAGCTGTTTTTT.

The rearrangement links TRBV28 to TRBJ2-5; 10 bases are a match to TRBD2. The V segment lost 4 bases and the J segment 1 base; nucleotides outside the gene matches: 3. Germline V gene sequence: CDR1 MDHEN, CDR2 SYDVKM. This CDR3 region has 15 residues. CDR3 protein: CASSSRTSGQETQYF. CDR3 nucleotide sequence: TGTGCCAGCAGTTCTCGGACTAGCGGCCAAGAGACCCAGTACTTC. Together with reference TRBV28 and TRBJ2-5, the CDR3 gives the full variable domain: DVKVTQSSRYLVKRTGEKVFLECVQDMDHENMFWYRQDPGLGLRLIYFSYDVKMKEKGDIPEGYSVSREKKERFSLILESASTNQTSMYLCASSSRTSGQETQYFGPGTRLLVL.

This rearrangement joins TRBV29-1 to TRBJ2-7; tentatively, D is TRBD1 (6 bases). The CDR3 contains 11 residues. CDR1 and CDR2 from the germline V gene are SQVTM and ANQGSEA. Trimming cost V 8 bases and J 6 bases, with 14 bases left between them. CDR3 sequence reads: CSIKTGFEQYF. The CDR3 DNA is TGCAGCATAAAAACAGGGTTCGAGCAGTACTTC.